The 10 T cell receptor beta chains below were found in one sample sequenced in a study of CD8 T cells in ankylosing spondylitis. TCRdb called the 5' RACE reads again in MiXCR, with one record for every CDR3 protein. This sample has 240,000 or so distinct CDR3 sequences; about 10% occur once, and the top ten carry less than 7%. The sample was blood, either unsorted or a sorted T cell fraction (not recorded which). The receptors shown here come from a male donor with ankylosing spondylitis or in good health (not recorded which).

In this sample, this clonotype turned up many times. The chain recombines TRBV5-1 with TRBJ2-1; D unresolved. The CDR3 is 14 residues long. V was shortened by 4 bases and J by 4 bases, with 12 bases between the two germline ends. CDR1 is SGHRS, CDR2 YFSETQ, per germline. The CDR3, as DNA: TGCGCCAGCAGCCGTAGTACATCGTACAATGAGCAGTTCTTC. This encodes CASSRSTSYNEQFF.

The rearrangement joins TRBV6-5 to TRBJ2-3, with D perhaps TRBD1 or TRBD2 (6 bases each). V was cut by 2 bases and J by 4 bases, with 13 bases left in between. The germline V gene encodes CDR1 MNHEY and CDR2 SVGAGI. This CDR3 comprises 15 residues. The DNA for the CDR3 is TGTGCCAGCAGTTACGAGGGGGGAGCTGCAGATACGCAGTATTTT. Its translation: CASSYEGGAADTQYF.

This clonotype was observed many times. The chain recombines TRBV6-5 with TRBJ2-5; D remains unclear. This CDR3 comprises 14 residues. CDR1 MNHEY and CDR2 SVGAGI come from the germline V gene. Trimming pared 0 bases from V and 7 bases from J, leaving 12 bases between. This CDR3 is CASSYSPRLRTQYF. CDR3 DNA sequence: TGTGCCAGCAGTTACTCGCCCCGTTTGAGGACCCAGTACTTC.

This clonotype was recorded a few times. The chain carries TRBV11-2 and TRBJ2-5, with D unresolved. Germline V CDR1 and CDR2: SGHAT, FQNNGV. The CDR3 extends over 15 amino acids. Trimming took off 0 bases at V and 5 bases at J, with 13 bases between the two ends. For the CDR3, the DNA is TGTGCCAGCAGCTTAGAATTTCGGGCCGGGGAGACCCAGTACTTC. Translated: CASSLEFRAGETQYF.

This clonotype has a count of ten or more. The rearrangement links TRBV6-4 to TRBJ2-1, with a tentative D call TRBD2 (6 bases). The CDR3 loop spans 14 amino acids. Trimming stripped 6 bases from V and 3 bases from J, with 12 bases between. Germline assignment: CDR1 MRHNA and CDR2 SNTAGT. CDR3 sequence (DNA): TGTGCCAGCAGGGGAGCGGGTTTCTACAATGAGCAGTTCTTC. This gives the protein CASRGAGFYNEQFF.

To note about this clonotype: A much larger clone sits a single nucleotide away, making a read error possible. The chain recombines TRBV9 with TRBJ2-3; 9 bases are shared with TRBD2. The CDR3 has 16 amino acids. Germline CDR1 SGDLS, CDR2 YYNGEE. The CDR3 DNA reads TGTACCAGCAGCGGACGGACTAGCGCGCCCACAGATACGCAGTATTTT. Amino acid sequence: CTSSGRTSAPTDTQYF.

This clonotype was found many times. The chain combines TRBV6-1 with TRBJ2-2; 10 nucleotides align to TRBD2. Germline V CDR1 and CDR2: MNHNS, SASEGT. V dropped 6 bases and J dropped 5; count of bases not matched to a gene: 6. This CDR3 has 15 amino acids. DNA of the CDR3: TGTGCCAGCAGACTGGGACTAGCGAGGACCGGGGAGCTGTTTTTT. It is translated as CASRLGLARTGELFF.

This clonotype showed up many times. The J gene is TRBJ1-2, the V gene TRBV25-1, with D hard to call. Germline V gives CDR1 MGHDK, CDR2 SYGVNS. CDR3 length: 14 residues. V lost 4 bases and J 6 bases, leaving 15 bases between the germline ends. For the CDR3, the DNA is TGTGCCAGCAGTGTAAACCTAGAGGGTAATGGCTACACCTTC. Protein: CASSVNLEGNGYTF.

The chain employs TRBV9 and TRBJ1-1; no firm D call. CDR3 size: 13 residues. Germline lookup yields CDR1 SGDLS and CDR2 YYNGEE. V dropped 0 bases and J dropped 1 base, with 4 bases sitting between them. As DNA, the CDR3 is TGTGCCAGCAGCGTAGGCAAGAACACTGAAGCTTTCTTT. This translates into CASSVGKNTEAFF.

This clonotype appeared a few times. The chain's CDR3 is CASRSLGPTSSTDTQYF. Here the CDR3 DNA reads TGTGCCAGCAGGTCTTTGGGGCCCACATCTAGCACAGATACGCAGTATTTT. The chain carries TRBV12-3 or TRBV12-4 and TRBJ2-3, with a weak D call TRBD1 (5 bases). This CDR3 has 17 residues. V gave up 6 bases and J gave up 0 bases, with 19 bases separating them.